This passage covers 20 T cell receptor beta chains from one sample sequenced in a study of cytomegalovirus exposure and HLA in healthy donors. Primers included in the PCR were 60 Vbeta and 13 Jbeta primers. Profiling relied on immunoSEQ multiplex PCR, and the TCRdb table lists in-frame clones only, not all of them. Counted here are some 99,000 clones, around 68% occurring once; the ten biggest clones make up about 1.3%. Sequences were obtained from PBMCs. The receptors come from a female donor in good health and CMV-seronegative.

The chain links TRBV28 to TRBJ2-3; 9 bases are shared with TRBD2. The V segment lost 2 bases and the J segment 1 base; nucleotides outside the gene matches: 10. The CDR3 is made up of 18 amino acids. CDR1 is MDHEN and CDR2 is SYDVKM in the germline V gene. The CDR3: CASSLISGSSAGTDTQYF. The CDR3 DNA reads TGTGCCAGCAGTTTAATTAGCGGGAGTAGTGCGGGCACAGATACGCAGTATTTT.

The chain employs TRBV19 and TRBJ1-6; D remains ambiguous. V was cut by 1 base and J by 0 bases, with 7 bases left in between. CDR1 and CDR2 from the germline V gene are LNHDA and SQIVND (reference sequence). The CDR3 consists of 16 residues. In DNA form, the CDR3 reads TGTGCCAGTAGTATAGCGGGAAGCTCCTATAATTCACCCCTCCACTTT. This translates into CASSIAGSSYNSPLHF.

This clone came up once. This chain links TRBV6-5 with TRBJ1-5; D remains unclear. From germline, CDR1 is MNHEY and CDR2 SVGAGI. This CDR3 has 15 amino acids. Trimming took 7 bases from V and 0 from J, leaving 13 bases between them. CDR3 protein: CASTERAYSNQPQHF. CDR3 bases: TGTGCCAGCACCGAACGCGCTTATAGCAATCAGCCCCAGCATTTT.

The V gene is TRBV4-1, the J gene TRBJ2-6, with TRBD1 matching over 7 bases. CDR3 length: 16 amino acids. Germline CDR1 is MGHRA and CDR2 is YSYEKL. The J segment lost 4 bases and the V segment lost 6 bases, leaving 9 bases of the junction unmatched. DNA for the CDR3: TGCGCCAGCAGAGACAGGGAGTTGGTGGGGGCCAACGTCCTGACTTTC. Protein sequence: CASRDRELVGANVLTF.

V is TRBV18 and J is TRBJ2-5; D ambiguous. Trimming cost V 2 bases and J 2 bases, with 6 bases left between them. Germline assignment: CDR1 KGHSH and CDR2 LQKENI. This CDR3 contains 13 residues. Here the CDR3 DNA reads TGTGCCAGCTCACCATTAGAACAAGAGACCCAGTACTTC. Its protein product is CASSPLEQETQYF.

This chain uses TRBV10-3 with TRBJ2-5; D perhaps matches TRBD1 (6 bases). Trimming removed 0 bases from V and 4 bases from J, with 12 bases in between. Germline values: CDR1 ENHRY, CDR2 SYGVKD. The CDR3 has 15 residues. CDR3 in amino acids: CAISESTGHPETQYF. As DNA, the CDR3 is TGTGCCATCAGTGAGTCGACGGGACACCCAGAGACCCAGTACTTC.

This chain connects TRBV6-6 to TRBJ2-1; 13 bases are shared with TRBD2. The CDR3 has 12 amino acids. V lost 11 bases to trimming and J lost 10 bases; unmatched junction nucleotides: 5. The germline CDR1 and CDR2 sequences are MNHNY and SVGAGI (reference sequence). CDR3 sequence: CAARLAGGEQFF. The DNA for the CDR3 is TGTGCCGCAAGACTAGCGGGAGGAGAGCAGTTCTTC.

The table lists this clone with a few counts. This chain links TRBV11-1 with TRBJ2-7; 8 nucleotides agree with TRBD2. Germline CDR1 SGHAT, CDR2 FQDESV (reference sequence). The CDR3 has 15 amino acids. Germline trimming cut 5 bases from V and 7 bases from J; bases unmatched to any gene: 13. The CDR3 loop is CASSPRTSLGEEQYF. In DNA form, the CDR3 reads TGTGCCAGCAGCCCCCGGACTAGCCTGGGGGAAGAGCAGTACTTC.

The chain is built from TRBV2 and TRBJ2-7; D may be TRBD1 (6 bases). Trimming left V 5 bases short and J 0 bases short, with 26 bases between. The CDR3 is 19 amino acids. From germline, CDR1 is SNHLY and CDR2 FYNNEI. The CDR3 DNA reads TGTGCCAGCAGTCCCTCCCCAGGGGCGGAGGCGGTATCCTCCTACGAGCAGTACTTC. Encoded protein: CASSPSPGAEAVSSYEQYF. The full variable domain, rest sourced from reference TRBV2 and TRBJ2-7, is EPEVTQTPSHQVTQMGQEVILRCVPISNHLYFYWYRQILGQKVEFLVSFYNNEISEKSEIFDDQFSVERPDGSNFTLKIRSTKLEDSAMYFCASSPSPGAEAVSSYEQYFGPGTRLTVT.

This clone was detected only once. CDR3 in DNA: TGTGCCAGCAGCCTGGCGGGCGGCTTACCATACGAGCAGTACTTC. This gives the protein CASSLAGGLPYEQYF. The chain uses TRBV7-6 and TRBJ2-7, with D tentatively TRBD2 (5 bases). The V end was cut by 5 bases, the J end by 4 bases, with 18 bases between. Germline CDR1 is SGHVS and CDR2 is FNYEAQ. The CDR3 is made up of 15 amino acids. Looking up the rest from reference TRBV7-6 and TRBJ2-7 gives the full variable domain: GAGVSQSPRYKVTKRGQDVALRCDPISGHVSLYWYRQALGQGPEFLTYFNYEAQQDKSGLPNDRFSAERPEGSISTLTIQRTEQRDSAMYRCASSLAGGLPYEQYFGPGTRLTVT.

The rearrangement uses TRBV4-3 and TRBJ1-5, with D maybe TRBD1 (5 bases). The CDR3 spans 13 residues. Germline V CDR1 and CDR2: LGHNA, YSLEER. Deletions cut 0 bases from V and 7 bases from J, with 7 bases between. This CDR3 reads CASSQDQGQPQHF. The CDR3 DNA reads TGCGCCAGCAGCCAAGATCAGGGCCAGCCCCAGCATTTT.

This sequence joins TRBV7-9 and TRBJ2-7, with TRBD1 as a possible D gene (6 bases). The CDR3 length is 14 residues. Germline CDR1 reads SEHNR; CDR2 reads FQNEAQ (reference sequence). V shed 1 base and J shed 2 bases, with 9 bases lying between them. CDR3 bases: TGTGCCAGCAGCTTAGGGACAGCTACCTACGAGCAGTACTTC. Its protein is CASSLGTATYEQYF. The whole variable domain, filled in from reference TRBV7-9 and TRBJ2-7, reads DTGVSQNPRHKITKRGQNVTFRCDPISEHNRLYWYRQTLGQGPEFLTYFQNEAQLEKSRLLSDRFSAERPKGSFSTLEIQRTEQGDSAMYLCASSLGTATYEQYFGPGTRLTVT.

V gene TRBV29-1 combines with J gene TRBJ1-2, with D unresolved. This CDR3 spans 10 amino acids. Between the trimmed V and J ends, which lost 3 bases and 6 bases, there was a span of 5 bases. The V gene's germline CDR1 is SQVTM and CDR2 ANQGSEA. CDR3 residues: CSVDLNGYTF. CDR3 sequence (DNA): TGCAGCGTTGATCTAAATGGCTACACCTTC. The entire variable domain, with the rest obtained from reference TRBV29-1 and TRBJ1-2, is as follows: SAVISQKPSRDICQRGTSLTIQCQVDSQVTMMFWYRQQPGQSLTLIATANQGSEATYESGFVIDKFPISRPNLTFSTLTVSNMSPEDSSIYLCSVDLNGYTFGSGTRLTVV.

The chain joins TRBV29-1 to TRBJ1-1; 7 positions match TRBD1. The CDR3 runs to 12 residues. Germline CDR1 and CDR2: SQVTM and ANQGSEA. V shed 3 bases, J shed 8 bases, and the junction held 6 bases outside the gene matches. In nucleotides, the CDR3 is TGCAGCGTTGAGGGGGACAGCGACGAAGCTTTCTTT. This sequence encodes CSVEGDSDEAFF.

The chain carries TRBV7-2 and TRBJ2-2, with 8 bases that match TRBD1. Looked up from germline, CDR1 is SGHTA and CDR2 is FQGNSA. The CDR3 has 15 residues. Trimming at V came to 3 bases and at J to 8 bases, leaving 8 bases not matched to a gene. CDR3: CASSFGRGQGGELFF. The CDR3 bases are TGTGCCAGCAGCTTCGGCAGGGGGCAGGGTGGGGAGCTGTTTTTT.

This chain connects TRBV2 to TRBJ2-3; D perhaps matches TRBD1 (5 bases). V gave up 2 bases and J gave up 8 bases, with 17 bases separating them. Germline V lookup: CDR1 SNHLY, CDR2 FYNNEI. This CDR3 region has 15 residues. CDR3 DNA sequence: TGTGCCAGCAGTGAACGGCAGGGCAGAACGGTTACGCAGTATTTT. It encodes CASSERQGRTVTQYF.

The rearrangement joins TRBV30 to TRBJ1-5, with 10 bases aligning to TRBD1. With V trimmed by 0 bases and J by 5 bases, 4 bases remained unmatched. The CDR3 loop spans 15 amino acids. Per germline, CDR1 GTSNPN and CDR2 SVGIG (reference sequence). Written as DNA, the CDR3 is TGTGCCTGGAGTGTTTGGACAGGGGGGGATCAGCCCCAGCATTTT. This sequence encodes CAWSVWTGGDQPQHF. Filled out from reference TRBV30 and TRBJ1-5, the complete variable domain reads SQTIHQWPATLVQPVGSPLSLECTVEGTSNPNLYWYRQAAGRGLQLLFYSVGIGQISSEVPQNLSASRPQDRQFILSSKKLLLSDSGFYLCAWSVWTGGDQPQHFGDGTRLSIL.

The CDR3 loop is CASSDYDRGGYGYTF. The DNA for the CDR3 is TGTGCCAGCAGTGACTACGACAGGGGGGGATATGGCTACACCTTC. The genes are TRBV6-1 and TRBJ1-2, with 9 bases matching TRBD1. Germline assignment: CDR1 MNHNS and CDR2 SASEGT. The CDR3 has 15 residues. V shed 3 bases, J shed 5 bases, and the junction held 7 bases outside the gene matches.

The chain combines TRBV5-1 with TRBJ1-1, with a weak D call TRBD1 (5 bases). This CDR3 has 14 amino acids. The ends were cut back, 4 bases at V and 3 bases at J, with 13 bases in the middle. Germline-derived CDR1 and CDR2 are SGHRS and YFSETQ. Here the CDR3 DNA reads TGCGCCAGCAGCCTCGGGTGGGGGGACACTGAAGCTTTCTTT. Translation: CASSLGWGDTEAFF.

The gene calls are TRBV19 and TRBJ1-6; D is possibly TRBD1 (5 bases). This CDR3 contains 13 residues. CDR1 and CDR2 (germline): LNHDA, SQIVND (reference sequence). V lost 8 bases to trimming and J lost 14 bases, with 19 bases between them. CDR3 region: CASLAGPYGTLHF. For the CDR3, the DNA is TGTGCCAGTTTAGCGGGGCCATATGGGACCCTCCACTTT.